This passage covers 12 T cell receptor beta chains from one sample sequenced in a study of human T cells and chemical hapten exposure. Time point given: patch test 1, 2 weeks after DPC sensitization. Treatment here: therapeutic diphenylcyclopropenone sensitization with weekly scalp DPC. Each CDR3 protein gets one entry after TCRdb re-called the RACE reads with MiXCR. The sample includes 150,000 to 200,000 distinct CDR3 sequences, roughly 14% of them seen just once. The input for sequencing was whole blood, taken in connection with sensitization to the hapten diphenylcyclopropenone (DPC). The receptors stem from a woman aged 25 to 39 with alopecia areata. Some clones in this sample may be carry-over from other donors' samples.

This clonotype was seen more than once but under ten times. The rearrangement links TRBV29-1 to TRBJ1-5; possibly TRBD1 for D (6 bases). The CDR3 length is 13 residues. Germline V gives CDR1 SQVTM, CDR2 ANQGSEA. Trimming took off 4 bases at V and 0 bases at J, with 7 bases between the two ends. CDR3 region: CSVGTDSNQPQHF. CDR3 coding DNA: TGCAGCGTTGGGACAGATAGCAATCAGCCCCAGCATTTT.

Ten or more counts support this clonotype. DNA of the CDR3: TGTGCCAGCAGCCAAGAGGGCCCACCTAATTCACCCCTCCACTTT. Protein sequence: CASSQEGPPNSPLHF. This chain uses TRBV4-2 with TRBJ1-6; D not certain. Germline lookup yields CDR1 LGHNA and CDR2 YNFKEQ. V lost 0 bases and J lost 6, with 9 bases in between. CDR3 length equals 15 residues.

The genes are TRBV28 and TRBJ1-5, with 8 nucleotides matching TRBD1. The CDR3 consists of 15 residues. V lost 5 bases, J lost 3 bases, and 6 bases stayed unmatched. Germline V gene lookup returns CDR1 MDHEN and CDR2 SYDVKM. The CDR3 loop reads CASSTPGQANQPQHF. Written as DNA, the CDR3 is TGTGCCAGCAGTACCCCGGGACAGGCCAATCAGCCCCAGCATTTT.

The chain couples TRBV12-3 or TRBV12-4 to TRBJ1-5; D is undetermined. The V gene lost 5 bases and the J gene lost 2 bases, with 13 bases spanning the gap. The length of the CDR3 is 15 residues. CDR3 region: CASSEGFGGNQPQHF. The CDR3 coding sequence is TGTGCCAGCAGTGAAGGTTTCGGTGGCAATCAGCCCCAGCATTTT.

The rearrangement uses TRBV12-3 or TRBV12-4 and TRBJ1-2, with TRBD1 identical over 7 bases. This CDR3 has 13 residues. Germline trimming cut 5 bases from V and 6 bases from J; bases unmatched to any gene: 6. The CDR3 DNA follows: TGTGCCAGCAGTACAACAGGGGTTAATGGCTACACCTTC. This codes for CASSTTGVNGYTF.

At least ten counts were recorded for this clonotype. The CDR3 loop is CASSFGRQDSPLHF. The CDR3 nucleotides read TGTGCCAGCAGTTTTGGCCGACAAGATTCACCCCTCCACTTT. V usage is TRBV27 and J usage is TRBJ1-6; D unresolved. Germline CDR1 MNHEY, CDR2 SMNVEV (reference sequence). The CDR3 is made up of 14 amino acids. The germline V and J ends were trimmed by 3 bases and 8 bases, with 11 bases remaining between them.

This clonotype has a handful of counts. The V gene is TRBV11-2, the J gene TRBJ2-2; TRBD2 matches at 9 bases. V was clipped by 6 bases and J by 4 bases; unmatched bases: 12. Germline V gene data show CDR1 as SGHAT and CDR2 as FQNNGV. The CDR3 has 17 amino acids. The DNA for the CDR3 is TGTGCCAGCAGTTACCGCCCGGGACTAGCCGGCACCGGGGAGCTGTTTTTT. Amino acid sequence: CASSYRPGLAGTGELFF.

This clonotype was picked up a small number of times. The chain combines TRBV15 with TRBJ2-7, with TRBD2 as a possible D gene (6 bases). The V end was cut by 0 bases, the J end by 0 bases, with 15 bases between. Germline lookup yields CDR1 LNHNV and CDR2 YYDKDF (reference sequence). The CDR3 contains 17 residues. This CDR3 is CATSRDLLAASSYEQYF. In nucleotides, the CDR3 is TGTGCCACCAGCAGAGATCTACTAGCTGCGAGCTCCTACGAGCAGTACTTC. The full variable domain, completed using reference TRBV15 and TRBJ2-7, is DAMVIQNPRYQVTQFGKPVTLSCSQTLNHNVMYWYQQKSSQAPKLLFHYYDKDFNNEADTPDNFQSRRPNTSFCFLDIRSPGLGDTAMYLCATSRDLLAASSYEQYFGPGTRLTVT.

The chain has TRBV4-3 and TRBJ1-2; no firm D call. Trimming cost V 6 bases and J 8 bases, with 13 bases left between them. This CDR3 region has 12 residues. Germline loops: CDR1 LGHNA, CDR2 YSLEER. The CDR3 sequence: CASSESGDGYTF. The CDR3 DNA reads TGCGCCAGCAGTGAGTCGGGCGACGGCTACACCTTC.

This clonotype has ten or more counts. The J gene is TRBJ2-5, the V gene TRBV28; TRBD1 aligns across 7 bases. The CDR3 contains 15 residues. Looked up from germline, CDR1 is MDHEN and CDR2 is SYDVKM. The junction had 9 bases not matched to a gene; V was cut back by 5 bases and J by 3 bases. CDR3 protein: CASSHRGEGKETQYF. The DNA for the CDR3 is TGTGCCAGCAGTCACAGGGGCGAAGGAAAAGAGACCCAGTACTTC.

This clonotype was seen a handful of times. This chain connects TRBV7-2 to TRBJ2-4; D uncertain. CDR1 is SGHTA and CDR2 is FQGNSA in the germline V gene. The V and J ends lost 5 bases and 9 bases respectively, with 11 bases between them. The CDR3 is 12 residues long. CDR3 DNA sequence: TGTGCCAGCAGCCCCCTCGTAGGCATTCAGTACTTC. It translates to CASSPLVGIQYF.

This clonotype appeared many times. The V gene is TRBV2, the J gene TRBJ1-2; a weak D match, TRBD1 (5 bases). Germline V gene lookup returns CDR1 SNHLY and CDR2 FYNNEI. Trimming left V 8 bases short and J 0 bases short, with 13 bases between. There are 14 residues in the CDR3. Here the CDR3 DNA reads TGTGCCAGCTCCAGACGGGGGGCTAACTATGGCTACACCTTC. It is translated as CASSRRGANYGYTF.